Below, one T cell receptor beta chain is given with its context. Its target is not known. This record belongs to a study of T cells in Graves' hyperthyroidism and ophthalmopathy. The study, taken as a whole, reports: Most thyroid-expanded clonotypes above 0.001 were also found in blood. Model predictions of ophthalmopathy came a median roughly 6.7 months before onset.

Graves' hyperthyroidism is called stable when ophthalmopathy does not progress within 18 months. Pregnant or lactating patients were excluded, as were those with uncontrolled infection or other autoimmune disease. The CDR3 has 12 amino acids. Germline V lookup: CDR1 MDHEN, CDR2 SYDVKM. V shed 5 bases and J shed 3 bases, with 8 bases lying between them. The TCR beta CDR3 regions underwent amplification using RNA transcripts as the source. HTBI primers were used for first-round RT-PCR of the TCR CDR3. Each CDR3 protein is one row after TCRdb ran MiXCR on the multiplex PCR reads. The data show some 740,000 distinct CDR3 sequences, 11% to 15% seen once.

The V and J genes are TRBV28 and TRBJ2-7; D possibly corresponds to TRBD2 (6 bases). Sequenced input: blood. This clonotype was sampled from a young woman with Graves' hyperthyroidism. DNA for the CDR3: TGTGCCAGCAGTCGGAGGGTCTACGAGCAGTACTTC. Translating gives CASSRRVYEQYF.